The clone carrying this TCR beta chain was seen a handful of times. Its antigen is unknown. This sample stems from a study of cytomegalovirus exposure and HLA in healthy donors. General study points: The study flagged fewer than 200 TCR beta chains as cytomegalovirus-associated.

The CDR3 length is 17 residues. V was shortened by 2 bases and J by 1 base, with 16 bases between the two germline ends. With 60 Vbeta and 13 Jbeta primers, the PCR was carried out. The protocol was immunoSEQ multiplex PCR, while the TCRdb copy is restricted to in-frame clones and leaves out a portion. The data show more than 120,000 clones, 75% to 85% seen once. Input material: PBMCs. This sequence originates from a middle-aged woman in good health and CMV-seropositive. The chain employs TRBV6-7 and TRBJ2-3; D is perhaps TRBD1 (6 bases). TRBV6-7 is an ORF; its function is uncertain. As DNA, the CDR3 is TGTGCCAGCAGTTACCGGGGTCCCAGGGGCGGCACAGATACGCAGTATTTT. It translates to CASSYRGPRGGTDTQYF.